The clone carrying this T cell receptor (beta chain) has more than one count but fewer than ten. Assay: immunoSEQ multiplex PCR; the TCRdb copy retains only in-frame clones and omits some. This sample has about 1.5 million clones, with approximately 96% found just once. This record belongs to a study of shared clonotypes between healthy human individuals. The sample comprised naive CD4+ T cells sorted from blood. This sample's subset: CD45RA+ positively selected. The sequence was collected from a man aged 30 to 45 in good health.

CDR3 sequence reads: CASSIFGSGTYEQYF. As DNA, the CDR3 is TGTGCCAGTAGTATCTTTGGTAGCGGTACCTACGAGCAGTACTTC. V usage is TRBV19 and J usage is TRBJ2-7; perhaps TRBD2 as D (6 bases). Deletions cut 3 bases from V and 2 bases from J, with 14 bases between. Germline V gene lookup returns CDR1 LNHDA and CDR2 SQIVND (reference sequence). This CDR3 is 15 amino acids long. Drawing the rest from reference TRBV19 and TRBJ2-7, the complete variable domain is DGGITQSPKYLFRKEGQNVTLSCEQNLNHDAMYWYRQDPGQGLRLIYYSQIVNDFQKGDIAEGYSVSREKKESFPLTVTSAQKNPTAFYLCASSIFGSGTYEQYFGPGTRLTVT.